The 12 T cell receptor beta chains reported below all come from one sample, sequenced in a study of T cell repertoires in cytomegalovirus infection. TCRdb re-called the reads with MiXCR, one entry per CDR3 protein. This sample carries approximately 730,000 distinct CDR3 sequences, almost 30% of them seen once, and the ten largest clones take under 15%. These receptors are not linked to any known antigen. The sample was cultured CD8+ T cells from PBMCs, taken from culture after CMV antigen stimulation. The receptors shown here come from a human donor in good health (CMV status not recorded). Some clones in this sample may be carry-over from other donors' samples.

V gene TRBV5-6 combines with J gene TRBJ2-5; possible D gene TRBD2, 6 bases. Germline V lookup: CDR1 SGHDT, CDR2 YYEEEE. The CDR3 is made up of 14 amino acids. The germline V and J ends were trimmed by 0 bases and 4 bases, with 10 bases remaining between them. The CDR3 here is CASSLGGALETQYF. DNA of the CDR3: TGTGCCAGCAGCTTGGGCGGGGCCCTAGAGACCCAGTACTTC. Supplemented by reference TRBV5-6 and TRBJ2-5, the full variable domain reads DAGVTQSPTHLIKTRGQQVTLRCSPKSGHDTVSWYQQALGQGPQFIFQYYEEEERQRGNFPDRFSGHQFPNYSSELNVNALLLGDSALYLCASSLGGALETQYFGPGTRLLVL.

The chain employs TRBV4-2 and TRBJ2-7; 9 nucleotides align to TRBD1. This CDR3 is built from 15 residues. V was pared by 0 bases and J by 7 bases, with 7 bases of the junction left unmatched. CDR1 and CDR2 (germline): LGHNA, YNFKEQ. The CDR3 sequence is CASSQDGTGSREQYV. CDR3 DNA: TGTGCCAGCAGCCAAGATGGGACAGGGTCGAGAGAGCAGTACGTC.

The rearrangement links TRBV6-5 to TRBJ2-7, with unresolved D. The CDR3 loop spans 13 amino acids. V lost 0 bases and J lost 2, with 5 bases in between. Germline CDR1 and CDR2: MNHEY and SVGAGI. CDR3 sequence reads: CASSYSQAYEQYF. CDR3 DNA sequence: TGTGCCAGCAGTTACTCGCAAGCCTACGAGCAGTACTTC.

The V gene is TRBV24-1, the J gene TRBJ2-5; D is unresolved. The CDR3 spans 15 residues. The V gene lost 3 bases and the J gene lost 0 bases, with 10 bases spanning the gap. Germline CDR1 and CDR2: KGHDR and SFDVKD. The CDR3 DNA is TGTGCCACCAGTGATGAACAGTCGAACCAAGAGACCCAGTACTTC. Protein sequence: CATSDEQSNQETQYF.

The table lists this clonotype with a count of one. The chain employs TRBV12-5 and TRBJ2-1; D is perhaps TRBD2 (6 bases). Germline CDR1 and CDR2: LGHNT and FRNRAP. Between the trimmed V and J ends, which lost 4 bases and 0 bases, there was a span of 19 bases. CDR3 size: 18 residues. This CDR3 reads CASGWEASEYRSYNEQFF. For the CDR3, the DNA is TGTGCTAGTGGTTGGGAGGCGTCAGAGTATCGCTCCTACAATGAGCAGTTCTTC.

This clonotype was recorded many times. The gene calls are TRBV7-6 and TRBJ2-1, with D perhaps being TRBD1 or TRBD2 (5 bases each). The CDR3 sequence is 13 residues long. The germline V gene encodes CDR1 SGHVS and CDR2 FNYEAQ. Trimming took off 0 bases at V and 7 bases at J, with 7 bases between the two ends. This CDR3 reads CASSLAGENEQFF. The CDR3 region has the DNA TGTGCCAGCAGCTTAGCGGGGGAGAATGAGCAGTTCTTC.

A few counts support this clonotype. J is TRBJ1-1 and V is TRBV27; D call uncertain. Germline CDR1 reads MNHEY; CDR2 reads SMNVEV (reference sequence). V lost 6 bases to trimming and J lost 2 bases, with 16 bases between them. The CDR3 is 15 residues long. CDR3 amino acids: CASSDGGPANTEAFF. In DNA, the CDR3 is TGTGCCAGCAGCGACGGTGGACCGGCTAACACTGAAGCTTTCTTT.

The chain recombines TRBV15 with TRBJ1-1; D possibly corresponds to TRBD1 (5 bases). The V and J ends lost 0 bases and 3 bases respectively, with 11 bases between them. The germline gives CDR1 LNHNV, CDR2 YYDKDF (reference sequence). The CDR3 extends over 15 amino acids. This CDR3 reads CATSRDLGGYTEAFF. DNA of the CDR3: TGTGCCACCAGCAGAGATCTGGGGGGATACACTGAAGCTTTCTTT.

This clonotype showed up just a few times. This sequence joins TRBV5-8 and TRBJ1-1; TRBD1 might be the D (5 bases). The CDR3 consists of 15 residues. CDR1 is SGHTS, CDR2 YDEGEE, per germline. V lost 4 bases and J lost 3, with 16 bases in between. The CDR3 loop reads CASSISQGSDTEAFF. CDR3 nucleotides: TGTGCCAGCAGCATCTCTCAGGGTAGCGACACTGAAGCTTTCTTT.

In this sample, this clonotype turned up a few times. The V gene is TRBV24-1, the J gene TRBJ1-2, with D hard to call. Germline V lookup: CDR1 KGHDR, CDR2 SFDVKD. Trimming stripped 11 bases from V and 0 bases from J, with 9 bases between. CDR3 size: 12 residues. CDR3 protein: CANGTANYGYTF. DNA of the CDR3: TGTGCCAACGGAACAGCTAACTATGGCTACACCTTC.

The V call is TRBV6-1, the J call TRBJ2-7; either TRBD1 or TRBD2 may fit D (5 bases each). Germline V gives CDR1 MNHNS, CDR2 SASEGT. The CDR3 sequence is 11 residues long. Deletions cut 5 bases from V and 9 bases from J, with 11 bases between. CDR3 sequence (DNA): TGTGCCAGCAGTTACGGGGCCGCGCAGTACTTC. As protein: CASSYGAAQYF.

This clonotype was recorded a few times. The rearrangement uses TRBV5-6 and TRBJ1-1; D is uncertain. CDR1 is SGHDT, CDR2 YYEEEE, per germline. The CDR3 extends over 17 amino acids. V was clipped by 0 bases and J by 0 bases, with 15 bases between them. The CDR3 DNA follows: TGTGCCAGCAGCTTGGCTGTCGGCCCGGAGGTGAACACTGAAGCTTTCTTT. Translation: CASSLAVGPEVNTEAFF.